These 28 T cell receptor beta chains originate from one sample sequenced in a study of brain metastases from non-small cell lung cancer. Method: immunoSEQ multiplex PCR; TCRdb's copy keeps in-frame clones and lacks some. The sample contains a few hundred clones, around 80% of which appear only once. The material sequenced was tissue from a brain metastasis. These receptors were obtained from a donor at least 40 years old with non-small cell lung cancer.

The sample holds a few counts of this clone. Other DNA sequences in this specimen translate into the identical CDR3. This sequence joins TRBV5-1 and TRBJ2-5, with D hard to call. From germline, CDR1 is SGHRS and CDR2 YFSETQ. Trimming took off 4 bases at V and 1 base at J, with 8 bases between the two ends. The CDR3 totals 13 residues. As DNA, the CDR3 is TGCGCCAGCAGCCTCGGAATCCAAGAGACCCAGTACTTC. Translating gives CASSLGIQETQYF.

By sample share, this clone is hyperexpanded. The CDR3, as DNA: TGTGCCAGCAGTGGTACAGGGGGCAATCAGCCCCAGCATTTT. Protein: CASSGTGGNQPQHF. V usage is TRBV25-1 and J usage is TRBJ1-5; TRBD1 matches 7 bases. CDR3 length: 14 amino acids. Germline V gene lookup returns CDR1 MGHDK and CDR2 SYGVNS. J was trimmed by 2 bases and V by 4 bases; bases with no gene match: 2.

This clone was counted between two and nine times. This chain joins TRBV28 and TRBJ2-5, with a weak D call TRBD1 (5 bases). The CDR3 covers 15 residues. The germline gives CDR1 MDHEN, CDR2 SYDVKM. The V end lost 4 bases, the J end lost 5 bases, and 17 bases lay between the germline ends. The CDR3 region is CASSSGQGLLETQYF. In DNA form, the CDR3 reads TGTGCCAGCAGTTCCGGGCAGGGCCTCTTGGAGACCCAGTACTTC. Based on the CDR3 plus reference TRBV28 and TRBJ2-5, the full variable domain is DVKVTQSSRYLVKRTGEKVFLECVQDMDHENMFWYRQDPGLGLRLIYFSYDVKMKEKGDIPEGYSVSREKKERFSLILESASTNQTSMYLCASSSGQGLLETQYFGPGTRLLVL.

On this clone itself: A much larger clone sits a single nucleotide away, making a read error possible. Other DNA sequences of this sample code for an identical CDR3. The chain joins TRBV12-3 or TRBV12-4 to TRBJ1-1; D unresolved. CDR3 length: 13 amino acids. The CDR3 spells CASSLSPFTEAFF. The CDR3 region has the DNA TGTGCCAGCAGTTTATCTCCCTTCACTGAAGCTTTTTTT.

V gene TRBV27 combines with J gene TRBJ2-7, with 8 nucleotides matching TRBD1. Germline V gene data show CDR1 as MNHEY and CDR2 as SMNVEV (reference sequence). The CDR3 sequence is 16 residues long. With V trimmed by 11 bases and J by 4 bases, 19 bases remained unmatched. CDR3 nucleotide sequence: TGTGCCTCCCAAGGAGCACCGGACAGGGACGGTTACGAGCAGTACTTC. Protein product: CASQGAPDRDGYEQYF.

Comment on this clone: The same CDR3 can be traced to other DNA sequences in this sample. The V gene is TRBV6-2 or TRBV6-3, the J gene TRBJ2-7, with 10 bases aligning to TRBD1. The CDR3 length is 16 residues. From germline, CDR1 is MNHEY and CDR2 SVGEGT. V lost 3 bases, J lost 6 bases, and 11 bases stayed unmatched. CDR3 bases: TGTGCCAGCAGTTATTCGATCGAGACAGGGGGCAGCGAGCAGTACTTC. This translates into CASSYSIETGGSEQYF.

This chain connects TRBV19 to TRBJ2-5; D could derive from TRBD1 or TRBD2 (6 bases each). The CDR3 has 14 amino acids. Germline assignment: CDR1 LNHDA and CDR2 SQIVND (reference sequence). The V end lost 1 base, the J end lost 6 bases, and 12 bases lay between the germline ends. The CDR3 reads CASSIGGDTKTQYF. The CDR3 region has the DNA TGTGCCAGTAGTATAGGGGGGGACACTAAGACCCAGTACTTC.

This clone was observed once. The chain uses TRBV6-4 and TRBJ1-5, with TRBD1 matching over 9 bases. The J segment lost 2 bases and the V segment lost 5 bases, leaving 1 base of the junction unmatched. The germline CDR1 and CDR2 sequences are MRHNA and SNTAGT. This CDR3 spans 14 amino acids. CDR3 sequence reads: CASSRTGGNQPQHF. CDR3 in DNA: TGTGCCAGCAGTCGGACAGGGGGCAATCAGCCCCAGCATTTT.

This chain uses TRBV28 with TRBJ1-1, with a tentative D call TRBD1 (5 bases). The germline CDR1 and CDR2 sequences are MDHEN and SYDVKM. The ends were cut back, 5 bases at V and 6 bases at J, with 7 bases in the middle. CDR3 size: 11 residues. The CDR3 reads CASSMGPEAFF. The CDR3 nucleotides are TGTGCCAGCAGTATGGGACCTGAAGCTTTCTTT.

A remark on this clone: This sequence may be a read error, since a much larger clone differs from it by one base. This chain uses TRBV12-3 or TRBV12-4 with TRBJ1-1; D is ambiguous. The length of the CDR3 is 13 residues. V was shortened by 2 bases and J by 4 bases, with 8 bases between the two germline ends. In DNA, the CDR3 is TGTGCCAGCAGTTTATCTCTCTTCACTGAAGCTTTCTTT. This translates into CASSLSLFTEAFF.

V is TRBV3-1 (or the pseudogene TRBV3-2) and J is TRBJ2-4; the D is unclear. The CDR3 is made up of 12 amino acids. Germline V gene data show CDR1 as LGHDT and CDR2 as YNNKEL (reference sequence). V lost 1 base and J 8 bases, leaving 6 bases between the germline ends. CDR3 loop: CASSQGLHIQYF. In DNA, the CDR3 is TGTGCCAGCAGCCAAGGACTCCACATTCAGTACTTC.

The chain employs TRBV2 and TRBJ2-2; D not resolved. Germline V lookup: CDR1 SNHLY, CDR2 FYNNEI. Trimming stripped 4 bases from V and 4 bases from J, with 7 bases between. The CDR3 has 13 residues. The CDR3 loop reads CASSVWGTGELFF. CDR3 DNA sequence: TGTGCCAGCAGTGTTTGGGGCACCGGGGAGCTGTTTTTT.

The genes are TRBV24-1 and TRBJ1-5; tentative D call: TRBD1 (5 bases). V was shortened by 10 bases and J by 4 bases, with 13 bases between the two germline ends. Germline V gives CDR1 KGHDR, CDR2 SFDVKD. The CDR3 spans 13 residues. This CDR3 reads CATAGTTNQPQHF. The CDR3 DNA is TGTGCCACGGCCGGGACTACAAATCAGCCCCAGCATTTT.

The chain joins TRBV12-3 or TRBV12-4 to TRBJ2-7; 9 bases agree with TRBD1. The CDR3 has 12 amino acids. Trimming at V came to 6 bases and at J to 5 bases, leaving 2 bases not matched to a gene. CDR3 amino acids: CASRGTGNEQYF. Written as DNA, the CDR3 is TGTGCCAGCAGAGGGACAGGGAACGAGCAGTACTTC.

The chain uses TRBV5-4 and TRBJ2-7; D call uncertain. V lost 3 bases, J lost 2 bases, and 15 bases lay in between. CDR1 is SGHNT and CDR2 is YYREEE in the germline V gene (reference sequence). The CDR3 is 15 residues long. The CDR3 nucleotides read TGTGCCAGCAGCTATAAAGGCCGGGCTACCTACGAGCAGTACTTC. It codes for CASSYKGRATYEQYF.

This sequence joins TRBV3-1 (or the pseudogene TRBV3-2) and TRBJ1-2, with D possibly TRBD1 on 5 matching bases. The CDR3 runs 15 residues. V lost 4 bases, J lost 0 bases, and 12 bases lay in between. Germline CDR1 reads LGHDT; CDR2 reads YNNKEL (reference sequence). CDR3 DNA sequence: TGTGCCAGCAGCCCCTCGGGGCCAGCTAACTATGGCTACACCTTC. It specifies CASSPSGPANYGYTF.

CDR3 in amino acids: CASSQGSAPGYEQYF. The CDR3 nucleotides read TGCGCCAGCAGCCAAGGGTCTGCGCCAGGCTACGAGCAGTACTTC. The chain recombines TRBV4-3 with TRBJ2-7, with no clear D. This CDR3 is 15 amino acids long. The germline V gene encodes CDR1 LGHNA and CDR2 YSLEER. V lost 1 base and J 3 bases, leaving 13 bases between the germline ends.

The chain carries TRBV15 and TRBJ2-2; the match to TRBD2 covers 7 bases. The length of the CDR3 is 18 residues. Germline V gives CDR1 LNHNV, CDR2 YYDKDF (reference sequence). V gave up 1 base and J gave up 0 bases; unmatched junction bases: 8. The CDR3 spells CATSRANAGDSNTGELFF. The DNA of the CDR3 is TGTGCCACCAGCAGAGCCAACGCGGGGGACTCGAACACCGGGGAGCTGTTTTTT.

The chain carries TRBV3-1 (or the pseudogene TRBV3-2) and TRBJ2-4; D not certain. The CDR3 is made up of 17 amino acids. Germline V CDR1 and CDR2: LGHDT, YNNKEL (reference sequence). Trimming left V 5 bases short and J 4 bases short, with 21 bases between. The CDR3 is CASSFSVPLQRKNIQYF. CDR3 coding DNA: TGTGCCAGCAGCTTTTCGGTTCCCTTGCAAAGAAAAAACATTCAGTACTTC.

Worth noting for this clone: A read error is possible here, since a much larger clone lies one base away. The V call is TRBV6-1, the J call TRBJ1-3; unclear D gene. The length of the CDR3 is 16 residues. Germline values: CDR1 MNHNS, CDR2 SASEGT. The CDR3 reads CASNERGFFSGNTIYF. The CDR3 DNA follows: TGTGCCAGCAATGAAAGAGGGTTCTTCTCTGGAAACACCATATATTTT.

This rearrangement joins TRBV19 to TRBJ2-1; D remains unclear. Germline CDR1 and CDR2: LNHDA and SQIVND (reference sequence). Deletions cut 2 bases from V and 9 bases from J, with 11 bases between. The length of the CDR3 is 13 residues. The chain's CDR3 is CASSIWIEAEQFF. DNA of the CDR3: TGTGCCAGTAGTATATGGATCGAGGCTGAGCAGTTCTTC.

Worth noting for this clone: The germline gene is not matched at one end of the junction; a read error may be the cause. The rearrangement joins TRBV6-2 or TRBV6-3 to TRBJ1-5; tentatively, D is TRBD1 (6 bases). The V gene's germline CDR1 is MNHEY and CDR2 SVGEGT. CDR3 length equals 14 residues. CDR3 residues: CASSYGTNNQPQHF. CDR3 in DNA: TGTGCCAGTAGTTACGGGACAAACAATCAGCCCCAGCATTTT.

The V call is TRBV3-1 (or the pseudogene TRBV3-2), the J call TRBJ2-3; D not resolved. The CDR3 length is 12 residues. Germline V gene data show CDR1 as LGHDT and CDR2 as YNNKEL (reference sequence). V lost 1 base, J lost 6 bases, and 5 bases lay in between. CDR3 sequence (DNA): TGTGCCAGCAGCCAAGCCCCGGATACGCAGTATTTT. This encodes CASSQAPDTQYF.

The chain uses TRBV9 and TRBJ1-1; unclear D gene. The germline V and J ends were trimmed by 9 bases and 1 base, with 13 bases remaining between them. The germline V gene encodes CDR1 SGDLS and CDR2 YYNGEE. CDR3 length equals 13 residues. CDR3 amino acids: CANRQRGNTEAFF. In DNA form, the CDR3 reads TGTGCCAACCGACAACGAGGGAACACTGAAGCTTTCTTT.

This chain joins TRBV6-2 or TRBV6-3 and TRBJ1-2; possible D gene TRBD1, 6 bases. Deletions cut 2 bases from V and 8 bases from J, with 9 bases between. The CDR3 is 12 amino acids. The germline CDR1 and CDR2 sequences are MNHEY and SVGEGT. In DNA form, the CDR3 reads TGTGCCAGCAGTTACGGGGGCTGGGGCTACACCTTC. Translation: CASSYGGWGYTF.

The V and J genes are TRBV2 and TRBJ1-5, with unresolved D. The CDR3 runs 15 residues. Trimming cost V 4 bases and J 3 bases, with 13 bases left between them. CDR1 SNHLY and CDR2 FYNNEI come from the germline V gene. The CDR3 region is CASSVGFRNNQPQHF. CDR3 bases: TGTGCCAGCAGTGTGGGTTTTCGGAACAATCAGCCCCAGCATTTT.

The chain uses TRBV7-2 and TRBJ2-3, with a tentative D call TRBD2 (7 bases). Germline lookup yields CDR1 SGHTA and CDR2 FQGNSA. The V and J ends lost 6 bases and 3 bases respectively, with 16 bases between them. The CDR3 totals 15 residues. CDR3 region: CASRKEGGDTDTQYF. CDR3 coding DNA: TGTGCCAGCAGAAAAGAGGGGGGGGATACAGATACGCAGTATTTT.

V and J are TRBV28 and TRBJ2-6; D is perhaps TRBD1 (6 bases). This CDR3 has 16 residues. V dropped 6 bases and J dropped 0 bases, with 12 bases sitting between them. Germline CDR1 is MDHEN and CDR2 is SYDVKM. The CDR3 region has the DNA TGTGCCAGCAGCCCAGGACAGCCCTCTGGGGCCAACGTCCTGACTTTC. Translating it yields CASSPGQPSGANVLTF. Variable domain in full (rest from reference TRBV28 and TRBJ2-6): DVKVTQSSRYLVKRTGEKVFLECVQDMDHENMFWYRQDPGLGLRLIYFSYDVKMKEKGDIPEGYSVSREKKERFSLILESASTNQTSMYLCASSPGQPSGANVLTFGAGSRLTVL.